These T cell receptor beta chains were read from a single sample in a study of T cell responses to AZD1222 COVID-19 vaccine. Assay: immunoSEQ multiplex PCR; the TCRdb copy retains only in-frame clones and omits some. Altogether about 130,000 clones are present, over 90% being singletons, with the ten largest covering around 0.91%. The sequences come from peripheral blood, collected on day 0 of AZD1222 vaccination. These receptors all stem from an adult in good health. Each CDR3 is given with its conserved first and last residue. The D gene is left open where the match is weak.

j_call | v_call | d_call | cdr3_aa
TRBJ1-3 | TRBV6-4 | NA | CASSETPGKMRNTIYF
TRBJ1-1 | TRBV5-6 | NA | CASSLQGWTEAFF
TRBJ2-1 | TRBV30 | NA | CAWSAGPGWPYNEQFF
TRBJ1-2 | TRBV7-9 | NA | CASSLEGAGYTF
TRBJ2-2 | TRBV9 | NA | CASSVLGQSTGELFF
TRBJ1-5 | TRBV2 | TRBD1 | CASSGGQGASNQPQHF
TRBJ1-3 | TRBV5-1 | TRBD1 | CASSLGTAGNTIYF
TRBJ1-4 | TRBV29-1 | NA | CSVEVAQGYATNEKLFF
TRBJ2-7 | TRBV5-1 | TRBD1 | CASSLGRGHEYF
TRBJ2-1 | TRBV6-5 | TRBD1 | CASSHRGRGTEQFF
TRBJ1-2 | TRBV7-9 | NA | CASSQTPSGYTF
TRBJ2-5 | TRBV20-1 | TRBD1 | CSETGEETQYF
TRBJ1-1 | TRBV6-5 | NA | CASSYSRGYTEAFF
TRBJ1-2 | TRBV11-2 | NA | CASSLPETRLTF
TRBJ2-3 | TRBV7-9 | NA | CASSLAGGRSTDTQYF
TRBJ1-5 | TRBV6-5 | NA | CASSPTGYSNQPQHF
TRBJ2-1 | TRBV2 | NA | CASRTLVGDYNEQFF
TRBJ1-1 | TRBV18 | NA | CASSPLEWDTASNTEAFF
TRBJ2-5 | TRBV11-2 | TRBD2 | CASSSTGTSGGYQETQYF
TRBJ1-6 | TRBV18 | NA | CASSPGRSGSPLHF
TRBJ1-1 | TRBV2 | TRBD1 | CASRASRGGDTEAFF
TRBJ1-5 | TRBV27 | NA | CASRVGGVTSGNQPQHF
TRBJ1-1 | TRBV5-4 | NA | CASSLLGRENTEAFF
TRBJ1-1 | TRBV7-3 | TRBD1 | CASSLNAPGTGAEAFF
TRBJ1-4 | TRBV5-1 | NA | CASSLGQRIATNEKLFF
TRBJ2-3 | TRBV19 | NA | CASSIDPGTDTQYF
TRBJ2-1 | TRBV9 | TRBD2 | CASSVESSGGNNEQFF
TRBJ1-1 | TRBV7-8 | NA | CASSAEGGENTEAFF
TRBJ1-2 | TRBV7-9 | TRBD1 | CASSSLQGDLYGYTF
TRBJ2-2 | TRBV7-6 | TRBD2 | CASSSTSTSTLRGTGELFF
TRBJ1-1 | TRBV5-6 | NA | CASSFQGRGHTEAFF
TRBJ2-1 | TRBV6-5 | NA | CASRLGSGNEQFF
TRBJ1-5 | TRBV3-1/TRBV3-2 | TRBD1 | CASSWDRAQPQHF
TRBJ2-1 | TRBV7-9 | TRBD2 | CASSEPGGPSYNEQFF
TRBJ1-4 | TRBV5-1 | TRBD1 | CASSFRGAGLFF
TRBJ1-2 | TRBV5-1 | NA | CASSLSGTNYGYTF
TRBJ1-2 | TRBV5-1 | NA | CASSLTGIPLGYTF
TRBJ2-2 | TRBV19 | TRBD1 | CASSKSGGQTGELFF
TRBJ1-5 | TRBV7-2 | TRBD1 | CASSSQGGVQPQHF
TRBJ1-1 | TRBV4-1 | NA | CASSQEGRENTEAFF
TRBJ2-2 | TRBV4-1 | NA | CASSQATGVNTGELFF
TRBJ1-2 | TRBV5-6 | NA | CASSLEGGSWRGYTF
TRBJ2-5 | TRBV7-9 | TRBD1 | CASRSTGQGQETQYF
TRBJ1-1 | TRBV19 | NA | CASSQDRSEAFF
TRBJ1-1 | TRBV13 | NA | CASSSPRGRGETEAFF
TRBJ2-3 | TRBV7-9 | TRBD2 | CASSPGLAGGTDTQYF
TRBJ1-2 | TRBV18 | NA | CASSQTDYGYTF
TRBJ2-7 | TRBV29-1 | NA | CSVEAAYEQYF
TRBJ2-5 | TRBV9 | NA | CASSPGTPVRGTQYF
TRBJ2-2 | TRBV6-5 | NA | CASRAMPGELFF
TRBJ2-5 | TRBV11-2 | NA | CASSSTSRTQYF
TRBJ2-1 | TRBV7-6 | NA | CASSPRTGMYEQFF
TRBJ2-1 | TRBV11-3 | TRBD1 | CASSSQGGEGEQFF